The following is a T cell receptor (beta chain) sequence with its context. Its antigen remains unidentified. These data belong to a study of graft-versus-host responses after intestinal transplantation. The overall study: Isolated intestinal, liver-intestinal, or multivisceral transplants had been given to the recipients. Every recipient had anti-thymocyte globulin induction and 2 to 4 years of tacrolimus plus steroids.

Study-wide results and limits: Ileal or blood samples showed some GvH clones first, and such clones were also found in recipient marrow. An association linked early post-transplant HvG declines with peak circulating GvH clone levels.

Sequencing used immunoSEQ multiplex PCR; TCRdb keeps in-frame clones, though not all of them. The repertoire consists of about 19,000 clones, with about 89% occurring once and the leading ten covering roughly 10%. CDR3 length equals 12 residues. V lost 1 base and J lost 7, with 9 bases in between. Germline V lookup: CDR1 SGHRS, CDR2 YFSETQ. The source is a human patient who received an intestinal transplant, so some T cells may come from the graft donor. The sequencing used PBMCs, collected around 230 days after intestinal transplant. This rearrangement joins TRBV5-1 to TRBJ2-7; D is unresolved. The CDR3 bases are TGCGCCAGCAGCTTGATGGATGGGGAGCAGTACTTC. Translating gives CASSLMDGEQYF.